A single sample gave rise to the 20 T cell receptor beta chains below, sequenced in a study of blood T cells in healthy people across ages. Sample-barcoded 5' priming and a J-beta primer mix drove a second PCR of about 6 to 12 cycles. TCRdb re-analysed the 5' RACE reads in MiXCR, keeping a single row per CDR3 protein. The sample comprises some 850,000 distinct CDR3 sequences, around 25% of which are singletons, and around 3% rests with the top ten. These same records also appear under a second study, on T cells of mothers and their children.

The sequencing input was blood. These receptors were obtained from a boy aged 5-17 years in good health.

The V gene is TRBV30, the J gene TRBJ1-2, with D perhaps matching TRBD1 (5 bases). The germline V and J ends were trimmed by 8 bases and 2 bases, with 15 bases remaining between them. CDR3 length equals 13 residues. Germline CDR1 reads GTSNPN; CDR2 reads SVGIG (reference sequence). This chain's CDR3 is CAHSGPRNYGYTF. The CDR3 DNA is TGTGCCCATTCGGGGCCTCGCAACTATGGCTACACCTTC. Full variable domain (missing parts from reference TRBV30 and TRBJ1-2): SQTIHQWPATLVQPVGSPLSLECTVEGTSNPNLYWYRQAAGRGLQLLFYSVGIGQISSEVPQNLSASRPQDRQFILSSKKLLLSDSGFYLCAHSGPRNYGYTFGSGTRLTVV.

The chain links TRBV6-1 to TRBJ2-3; 8 bases are a match to TRBD1. This CDR3 is built from 16 residues. Trimming cost V 4 bases and J 6 bases; bases outside gene matches: 12. Germline CDR1 is MNHNS and CDR2 is SASEGT. This CDR3 reads CASSARQGPAGDTQYF. As DNA, the CDR3 is TGTGCCAGCAGTGCGAGACAGGGGCCCGCCGGGGATACGCAGTATTTT.

This chain joins TRBV9 and TRBJ1-1; D unresolved. There are 15 residues in the CDR3. Trimming left V 4 bases short and J 0 bases short, with 13 bases between. Germline V gives CDR1 SGDLS, CDR2 YYNGEE. The DNA of the CDR3 is TGTGCCAGCAGCCCACAATGGGGAGTGAACACTGAAGCTTTCTTT. This sequence encodes CASSPQWGVNTEAFF.

The chain has TRBV5-1 and TRBJ2-7; D is ambiguous. This CDR3 spans 15 amino acids. Germline loops: CDR1 SGHRS, CDR2 YFSETQ. Between the trimmed V and J ends, which lost 4 bases and 0 bases, there was a span of 14 bases. CDR3 bases: TGCGCCAGCAGCCCGGCTACCTTAAGCTCCTACGAGCAGTACTTC. It specifies CASSPATLSSYEQYF.

The genes are TRBV20-1 and TRBJ2-5; D not resolved. V was cut by 6 bases and J by 0 bases, with 23 bases left in between. Germline V gene data show CDR1 as DFQATT and CDR2 as SNEGSKA (reference sequence). This CDR3 spans 17 amino acids. CDR3 DNA: TGCAGTGCCCGATATTCTTGGGGAAGTACCCACCAAGAGACCCAGTACTTC. Translating gives CSARYSWGSTHQETQYF.

The chain combines TRBV5-1 with TRBJ1-5; D might be TRBD1 (5 bases). The V end was cut by 0 bases, the J end by 4 bases, with 11 bases between. The length of the CDR3 is 15 residues. Germline V CDR1 and CDR2: SGHRS, YFSETQ. This CDR3 reads CASSLAPGGNQPQHF. The CDR3 DNA follows: TGCGCCAGCAGCTTGGCTCCGGGGGGGAATCAGCCCCAGCATTTT.

The gene calls are TRBV5-1 and TRBJ2-4; 7 nucleotides agree with TRBD2. Germline CDR1 is SGHRS and CDR2 is YFSETQ. With V trimmed by 0 bases and J by 8 bases, 8 bases remained unmatched. There are 15 residues in the CDR3. This CDR3 reads CASSLEWRAGDIQYF. In DNA form, the CDR3 reads TGCGCCAGCAGCTTGGAATGGCGGGCGGGGGACATTCAGTACTTC. Drawing the rest from reference TRBV5-1 and TRBJ2-4, the complete variable domain is KAGVTQTPRYLIKTRGQQVTLSCSPISGHRSVSWYQQTPGQGLQFLFEYFSETQRNKGNFPGRFSGRQFSNSRSEMNVSTLELGDSALYLCASSLEWRAGDIQYFGAGTRLSVL.

This clonotype was seen a few times. J is TRBJ2-2 and V is TRBV15; D is unresolved. CDR1 and CDR2 from the germline V gene are LNHNV and YYDKDF (reference sequence). CDR3 length equals 17 residues. V gave up 0 bases and J gave up 6 bases, with 17 bases separating them. The CDR3 DNA sequence: TGTGCCACCAGCAGAGATCACCAAGGCCCCAGGTCCGGGGAGCTGTTTTTT. Protein: CATSRDHQGPRSGELFF.

The sample holds one count of this clonotype. The rearrangement joins TRBV6-2 or TRBV6-3 to TRBJ2-1; D gene unclear. The CDR3 is made up of 14 amino acids. Germline CDR1 and CDR2: MNHEY and SVGEGT. Trimming removed 5 bases from V and 5 bases from J, with 13 bases in between. The CDR3 here is CASSPRVLNNEQFF. The CDR3 nucleotides read TGTGCCAGCAGTCCTCGGGTGCTCAACAATGAGCAGTTCTTC.

This clonotype occurred a few times. V gene TRBV7-2 combines with J gene TRBJ2-3; D is possibly TRBD2 (6 bases). The CDR3 is 15 residues long. CDR1 is SGHTA, CDR2 FQGNSA, per germline. The V end lost 3 bases, the J end lost 2 bases, and 12 bases lay between the germline ends. CDR3 sequence (DNA): TGTGCCAGCAGCTTGGGACTTGACCCCACAGATACGCAGTATTTT. It translates to CASSLGLDPTDTQYF.

The chain carries TRBV5-1 and TRBJ2-5, with 7 nucleotides matching TRBD1. Germline-derived CDR1 and CDR2 are SGHRS and YFSETQ. Germline trimming cut 3 bases from V and 4 bases from J; bases unmatched to any gene: 3. This CDR3 has 13 residues. The CDR3 coding sequence is TGCGCCAGCAGCTCCAGGGGGATAGAGACCCAGTACTTC. Protein: CASSSRGIETQYF.

This chain uses TRBV6-1 with TRBJ2-1; either TRBD1 or TRBD2 may fit D (7 bases each). Trimming left V 6 bases short and J 9 bases short, with 24 bases between. The CDR3 is made up of 16 amino acids. From germline, CDR1 is MNHNS and CDR2 SASEGT. CDR3 nucleotide sequence: TGTGCCAGCAGAAAAGGGGGCGGGAGATGGGACAGTGAGCAGTTCTTC. This gives the protein CASRKGGGRWDSEQFF.

This clonotype came up a few times. This chain connects TRBV29-1 to TRBJ2-7; the match to TRBD1 covers 7 bases. This CDR3 spans 17 amino acids. Germline CDR1 SQVTM, CDR2 ANQGSEA. Unmatched junction bases numbered 12, after V lost 0 bases and J lost 1 base. Here the CDR3 DNA reads TGCAGCGTTGAAGATATGATTCGGGCAGGGGGTTCCTACGAGCAGTACTTC. Its protein product is CSVEDMIRAGGSYEQYF.

The J gene is TRBJ1-4, the V gene TRBV13; no definite D call. Trimming took 5 bases from V and 2 from J, leaving 12 bases between them. The CDR3 has 15 residues. Germline V gene sequence: CDR1 PRHDT, CDR2 FYEKMQ (reference sequence). DNA for the CDR3: TGTGCCAGCAGCCAAGGAGGGCGGACTAATGAAAAACTGTTTTTT. Its protein is CASSQGGRTNEKLFF.

The V call is TRBV20-1, the J call TRBJ2-5, with a weak D call TRBD2 (5 bases). The ends were cut back, 3 bases at V and 2 bases at J, with 10 bases in the middle. Per germline, CDR1 DFQATT and CDR2 SNEGSKA (reference sequence). The CDR3 is 13 residues long. The CDR3 sequence: CSASWTGQETQYF. In DNA, the CDR3 is TGCAGTGCTAGTTGGACGGGACAAGAGACCCAGTACTTC.

The V call is TRBV4-1, the J call TRBJ2-1, with 14 bases matching TRBD2. The V gene end was trimmed by 3 bases and the J gene end by 0 bases; junction bases not matched to a gene: 7. The CDR3 sequence is 19 residues long. The germline CDR1 and CDR2 sequences are MGHRA and YSYEKL. The CDR3 is CASSQTTSGGASSYNEQFF. The CDR3 DNA reads TGCGCCAGCAGCCAGACGACTAGCGGGGGGGCGAGCTCCTACAATGAGCAGTTCTTC.

This clonotype occurred many times. The V gene is TRBV6-2 or TRBV6-3, the J gene TRBJ2-1; maybe TRBD2 (6 bases). The germline V and J ends were trimmed by 2 bases and 8 bases, with 13 bases remaining between them. This CDR3 region has 14 residues. CDR1 is MNHEY, CDR2 SVGEGT, per germline. In DNA, the CDR3 is TGTGCCAGCAGTTACGCGACTAGTTCCCATGAGCAGTTCTTC. This translates into CASSYATSSHEQFF.

V and J are TRBV20-1 and TRBJ2-3, with D unclear. CDR3 size: 15 residues. CDR1 DFQATT and CDR2 SNEGSKA come from the germline V gene (reference sequence). V was cut by 0 bases and J by 2 bases, with 12 bases left in between. The CDR3 region is CSARDSRPNTDTQYF. The CDR3 nucleotides read TGCAGTGCTAGAGATAGCCGACCCAACACAGATACGCAGTATTTT.

This clonotype has more than one count but fewer than ten. The CDR3 DNA reads as TGTGCCAGCAGCAAAGGAAGAAGGGCGGGGGTCCGCGTCTCCTACAATGAGCAGTTCTTC. Translated, it gives CASSKGRRAGVRVSYNEQFF. The rearrangement uses TRBV21-1 and TRBJ2-1; the D call of TRBD1 is as the table states it, not checked on the DNA. TRBV21-1 constitutes a pseudogene. The CDR3 consists of 20 residues.

A remark on this clonotype: The junction shows a germline mismatch at one end, possibly a read error. This chain joins TRBV27 and TRBJ2-4; 7 nucleotides agree with TRBD1. Looked up from germline, CDR1 is MNHEY and CDR2 is SMNVEV (reference sequence). CDR3 size: 18 residues. In nucleotides, the CDR3 is TGTGCCAGCAGTTTATCGCCCCCGGGACAGAGGAAGAAAAACATTCTGTACTTC. As protein: CASSLSPPGQRKKNILYF.